A selection of T cell receptor beta chains follows, all from one sample in a study of T-cell reconstitution after alpha-beta-depleted transplantation in children. TCRdb redid the calling of the PCR reads with MiXCR, one entry per CDR3 protein. Altogether hundreds of thousands of distinct CDR3 sequences are present, under 15% being singletons, with the ten largest covering roughly 0.84%. This material consisted of PBMCs, taken before TCRalphabeta/CD19-depleted stem cell transplant. These receptors came from a girl aged 2 to 9 with congenital amegakaryocytic thrombocytopenia, due to receive a stem cell transplant. The CDR3 runs from the conserved cysteine through the conserved F or W. Fields, in order: V gene, D gene, J gene, clone size, CDR3 protein, CDR3 DNA. D genes are given only for firm matches. Some rows have no size entry. The others give once, few or many, or a class for an expanded clone.

>TRBV20-1|TRBD2|TRBJ2-3|NA
CSASLVPGLDTDTQYF
TGCAGTGCTAGTCTTGTTCCGGGACTAGACACAGATACGCAGTATTTT
>TRBV7-9|TRBD2|TRBJ2-7|many
CASSSETSGRVYEQYF
TGTGCCAGCAGCTCCGAGACTAGCGGGAGGGTCTACGAGCAGTACTTC
>TRBV20-1|NA|TRBJ2-7|many
CSASRERYEQYF
TGCAGTGCTAGTAGGGAACGGTACGAGCAGTACTTC
>TRBV27|TRBD2|TRBJ2-5|many
CASSPSRGVVETQYF
TGTGCCAGCAGTCCGAGCCGGGGGGTGGTAGAGACCCAGTACTTC
>TRBV25-1|TRBD2|TRBJ2-5|NA
CASSASSGQETQYF
TGTGCCAGCAGTGCATCTAGCGGACAAGAGACCCAGTACTTC
>TRBV27|TRBD1|TRBJ1-6|NA
CASMRDRGNSPLHF
TGTGCCAGCATGAGGGACAGGGGTAATTCACCCCTCCACTTT
>TRBV29-1|NA|TRBJ2-2|NA
CSVILVGTNTGELFF
TGCAGCGTCATTTTAGTGGGAACGAACACCGGGGAGCTGTTTTTT
>TRBV20-1|TRBD2|TRBJ2-2|many
CSAPRAASGRYPGELFF
TGCAGTGCTCCTAGGGCAGCTAGCGGGAGGTATCCCGGGGAGCTGTTTTTT
>TRBV29-1|NA|TRBJ1-1|many
CSVAINEAAAFF
TGCAGCGTTGCGATAAACGAGGCTGCAGCTTTCTTT
>TRBV5-1|NA|TRBJ2-1|few
CASMWSIGNEQFF
TGCGCCAGCATGTGGTCAATCGGCAATGAGCAGTTCTTC
>TRBV12-3/TRBV12-4|NA|TRBJ1-5|many
CASRNSNQPQHF
TGTGCCAGCAGAAATAGCAATCAGCCCCAGCATTTT
>TRBV5-1|TRBD1|TRBJ2-2|many
CASSLSGTGNTGELFF
TGCGCCAGCAGCTTGTCGGGGACAGGAAACACCGGGGAGCTGTTTTTT
>TRBV29-1|NA|TRBJ2-2|many
CSARVGAGAGELFF
TGCAGCGCCCGAGTTGGGGCCGGAGCCGGGGAGCTGTTTTTT
>TRBV12-3/TRBV12-4|NA|TRBJ2-3|NA
CASRGTASPTDTQYF
TGTGCCAGCAGAGGGACGGCCTCCCCCACAGATACGCAGTATTTT
>TRBV11-2|TRBD2|TRBJ2-5|NA
CASSTGLASETQYF
TGTGCCAGCAGCACCGGACTAGCTTCTGAGACCCAGTACTTC
>TRBV21-1|NA|TRBJ2-1|many
CASSKWFLEGNEQFF
TGTGCCAGCAGCAAATGGTTTCTTGAGGGTAATGAGCAGTTCTTC
>TRBV28|TRBD1|TRBJ2-7|many
CASLSTGVYEQYF
TGTGCCAGCCTCTCGACAGGGGTCTACGAGCAGTACTTC
>TRBV5-1|NA|TRBJ2-2|NA
CASSQGLRSAGELFF
TGCGCCAGCAGCCAGGGTCTCCGAAGCGCCGGGGAGCTGTTTTTT
>TRBV20-1|NA|TRBJ1-1|NA
CSARGGRVNTEAFF
TGCAGTGCTAGGGGGGGGAGAGTTAACACTGAAGCTTTCTTT
>TRBV20-1|NA|TRBJ1-2|many
CSARPGNYGYTF
TGCAGTGCTAGACCGGGAAACTATGGCTACACCTTC
>TRBV5-6|NA|TRBJ2-2|NA
CASSLPTGDYPYTGELFF
TGTGCCAGCAGCTTACCAACAGGGGACTATCCCTACACCGGGGAGCTGTTTTTT
>TRBV20-1|NA|TRBJ2-7|NA
CSASMADIREQYF
TGCAGTGCTAGCATGGCAGACATCCGCGAGCAGTACTTC
>TRBV29-1|TRBD2|TRBJ2-4|NA
CSVAGTTKNIQYF
TGCAGCGTTGCTGGGACTACCAAAAACATTCAGTACTTC
>TRBV6-1|NA|TRBJ2-1|many
CASSLGHARTLFF
TGTGCCAGCAGCCTCGGGCACGCCCGAACACTATTCTTC
>TRBV5-1|NA|TRBJ1-5|many
CASSPGLLGQPQHF
TGCGCCAGCAGCCCCGGACTGCTCGGGCAGCCCCAGCATTTT
>TRBV5-1|TRBD2|TRBJ2-1|few
CASSEIAGSRSSYNEQFF
TGCGCCAGCAGCGAAATAGCGGGCTCTCGAAGCTCCTACAATGAGCAGTTCTTC
>TRBV20-1|NA|TRBJ2-1|many
CSAEKVDSYNEQFF
TGCAGTGCTGAGAAGGTAGACTCCTACAATGAGCAGTTCTTC
>TRBV7-9|NA|TRBJ2-7|many
CASSLVTDEQYF
TGTGCCAGCAGCTTAGTAACAGACGAGCAGTACTTC
>TRBV7-3|NA|TRBJ2-1|many
CASSSRSGGTSNEQFF
TGTGCCAGCAGCTCCCGCTCAGGCGGTACTAGCAATGAGCAGTTCTTC
>TRBV29-1|NA|TRBJ1-5|few
CSVGDMYQPQHF
TGCAGCGTAGGAGACATGTATCAGCCCCAGCATTTT
>TRBV9|NA|TRBJ1-2|few
CASSVATGSGYGYTF
TGTGCCAGCAGCGTAGCTACGGGTAGCGGCTATGGCTACACCTTC
>TRBV28|TRBD2|TRBJ2-3|few
CASSLLAGELDTTDTQYF
TGTGCCAGCAGTTTACTAGCGGGAGAGCTGGATACCACAGATACGCAGTATTTT
>TRBV12-3/TRBV12-4|NA|TRBJ2-7|few
CASLGQGGSYEQYF
TGTGCCAGTTTGGGGCAGGGAGGCTCCTACGAGCAGTACTTC
>TRBV20-1|NA|TRBJ1-5|many
CSASRLGGQPQHF
TGCAGTGCTAGCCGTCTCGGGGGACAGCCCCAGCATTTT
>TRBV5-6|NA|TRBJ2-1|many
CASSLVLFDRNNEQFF
TGTGCCAGCAGCTTGGTTTTATTCGACAGAAACAATGAGCAGTTCTTC
>TRBV5-6|TRBD1|TRBJ1-2|NA
CASRRQGQVYGYTF
TGTGCCAGCAGAAGACAGGGGCAAGTCTATGGCTACACCTTC
>TRBV6-2/TRBV6-3|TRBD1|TRBJ2-7|NA
CASDGTGVGEQYF
TGTGCCAGCGACGGGACAGGGGTCGGAGAGCAGTACTTC
>TRBV20-1|NA|TRBJ2-1|many
CSAPGPIDNEQFF
TGCAGTGCTCCGGGACCAATTGACAATGAGCAGTTCTTC
>TRBV20-1|TRBD2|TRBJ2-1|many
CSAYLAANSYNEQFF
TGCAGTGCGTACCTAGCGGCAAACTCCTACAATGAGCAGTTCTTC
>TRBV7-3|NA|TRBJ2-3|many
CASSLNGGHTDTQYF
TGTGCCAGCAGCTTAAATGGGGGACACACAGATACGCAGTATTTT
>TRBV27|TRBD2|TRBJ2-7|NA
CASSLSGTSGINEQYF
TGTGCCAGCAGTTTATCCGGGACTAGCGGGATTAACGAGCAGTACTTC
>TRBV11-2|TRBD2|TRBJ2-1|NA
CASSSLLAGVSEQFF
TGTGCCAGCAGCTCCCTCCTAGCGGGAGTTTCTGAGCAGTTCTTC
>TRBV5-1|NA|TRBJ2-1|NA
CASSYWTVGDEQFF
TGCGCCAGCAGCTATTGGACAGTCGGTGATGAGCAGTTCTTC
>TRBV7-2|NA|TRBJ2-5|many
CASSFGRSQETQYF
TGTGCCAGCAGCTTCGGACGGTCACAAGAGACCCAGTACTTC
>TRBV20-1|TRBD2|TRBJ2-1|NA
CSASLADHPDNEQFF
TGCAGTGCTAGCCTAGCGGACCACCCCGACAATGAGCAGTTCTTC
>TRBV6-1|NA|TRBJ1-5|many
CASSEGRGQYQPQHF
TGTGCCAGCAGTGAAGGGAGGGGTCAGTATCAGCCCCAGCATTTT
>TRBV20-1|NA|TRBJ2-7|many
CSVISGYEQYF
TGCAGTGTTATTAGCGGCTACGAGCAGTACTTC
>TRBV4-1|TRBD1|TRBJ1-2|many
CASSQDPTGRVYGYTF
TGCGCCAGCAGCCAAGATCCGACAGGGCGAGTCTATGGCTACACCTTC